One T cell receptor beta chain is described in this entry. Its antigen is undetermined. These data are taken from a study of blood T cells in healthy people across ages. Regarding the study as a whole: Using unsorted PBMCs precluded a conclusive naive versus antigen-experienced comparison.

Trimming took 2 bases from V and 6 from J; bases not matched to a gene: 9. This CDR3 spans 15 amino acids. Germline CDR1 reads DFQATT; CDR2 reads SNEGSKA (reference sequence). A second roughly 6 to 12 cycle PCR used barcoded and J-beta primers. Tags on each cDNA molecule came from a template-switch adaptor with 12 random nucleotides. TCRdb reprocessed the 5' RACE reads via MiXCR and lists one record per CDR3 protein. The table shows about 1.4 million distinct CDR3 sequences, with around 59% occurring only once. This TCR came from a man between 18 and 35 years old in good health. The specimen was blood. V gene TRBV20-1 combines with J gene TRBJ2-3; 9 bases agree with TRBD1. In DNA form, the CDR3 reads TGCAGTGCTAGACTGGACAGGGGAAGTTTGGATACGCAGTATTTT. It yields the protein CSARLDRGSLDTQYF.